The text below deals with one TCR beta chain. Its antigen is unknown. The donors were all healthy and Caucasian. The CDR3 is made up of 14 amino acids. V dropped 3 bases and J dropped 1 base, with 11 bases sitting between them. In germline, CDR1 is SGHRS, CDR2 YFSETQ. The authors used template switching to add a universal primer site and gave cDNA unique molecular identifiers. In TCRdb, the 5' RACE reads were re-called with MiXCR into one record per CDR3 protein. The table lists approximately 630,000 distinct CDR3 sequences, around 7.4% of them singletons. This sample was taken from a study of identical twins. Whole-study results and caveats: In cord blood, abundant beta clonotypes had fewer insertions; memory showed no trend.

These sequences were also reported in another study, on yellow fever vaccine responses in identical twins.

The specimen was PBMCs. The chain employs TRBV5-1 and TRBJ2-7; D might be TRBD2 (6 bases). The TCR originated in a woman aged 18-29 years in good health. CDR3 in amino acids: CASSSAGRSYEQYF. CDR3 coding DNA: TGCGCCAGCAGCTCGGCGGGGAGATCCTACGAGCAGTACTTC.